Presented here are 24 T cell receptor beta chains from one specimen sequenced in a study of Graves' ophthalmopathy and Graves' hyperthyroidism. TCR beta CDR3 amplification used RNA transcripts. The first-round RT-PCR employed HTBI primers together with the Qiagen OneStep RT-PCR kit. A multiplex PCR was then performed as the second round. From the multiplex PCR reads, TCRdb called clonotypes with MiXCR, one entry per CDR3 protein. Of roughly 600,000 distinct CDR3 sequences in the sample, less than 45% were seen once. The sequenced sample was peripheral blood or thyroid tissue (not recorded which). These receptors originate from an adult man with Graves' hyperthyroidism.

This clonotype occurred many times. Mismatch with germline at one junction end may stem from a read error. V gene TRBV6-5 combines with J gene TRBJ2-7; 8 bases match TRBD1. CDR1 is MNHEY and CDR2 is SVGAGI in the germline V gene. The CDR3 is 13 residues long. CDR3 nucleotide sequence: TGTGCCAGCCGTTACGGACAGGGCTACGAGCAGTACTTC. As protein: CASRYGQGYEQYF.

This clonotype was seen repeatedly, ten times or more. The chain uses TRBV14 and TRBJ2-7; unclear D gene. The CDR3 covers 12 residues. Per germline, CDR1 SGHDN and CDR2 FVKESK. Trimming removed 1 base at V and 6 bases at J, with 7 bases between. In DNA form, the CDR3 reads TGTGCCAGCAGCCAAGTCTGGGGCGAGCAGTACTTC. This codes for CASSQVWGEQYF.

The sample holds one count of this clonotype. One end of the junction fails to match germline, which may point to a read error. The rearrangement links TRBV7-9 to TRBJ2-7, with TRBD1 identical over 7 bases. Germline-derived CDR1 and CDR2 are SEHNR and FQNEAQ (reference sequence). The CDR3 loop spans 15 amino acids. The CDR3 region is CASSPPRGNTGELYF. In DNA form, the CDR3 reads TGTGCCAGCAGCCCGCCCAGGGGGAACACCGGGGAGCTGTACTTC.

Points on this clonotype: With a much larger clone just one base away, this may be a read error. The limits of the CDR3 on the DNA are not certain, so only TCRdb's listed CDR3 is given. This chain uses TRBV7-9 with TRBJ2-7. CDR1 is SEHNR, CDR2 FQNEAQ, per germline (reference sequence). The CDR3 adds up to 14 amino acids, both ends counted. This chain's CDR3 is CASSLVGSGSERYF.

The CDR3 nucleotides are TGTGCCAGCAGCCCATCGGGGGGGCGGAACAATGAGCAGTTCTTC. Its protein is CASSPSGGRNNEQFF. The V gene is TRBV7-3, the J gene TRBJ2-1, with 8 bases that match TRBD2. The V and J ends lost 5 bases and 5 bases, in that order; junction bases with no gene match: 8. Germline assignment: CDR1 SGHTA and CDR2 FQGTGA. This CDR3 is built from 15 residues.

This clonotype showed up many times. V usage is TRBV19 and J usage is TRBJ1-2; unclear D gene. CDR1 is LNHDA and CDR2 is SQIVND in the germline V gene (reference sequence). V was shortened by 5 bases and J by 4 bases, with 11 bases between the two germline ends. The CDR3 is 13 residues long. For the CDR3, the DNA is TGTGCCAGTAGTTTCGGGTCCTTCTATGGCTACACCTTC. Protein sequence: CASSFGSFYGYTF.

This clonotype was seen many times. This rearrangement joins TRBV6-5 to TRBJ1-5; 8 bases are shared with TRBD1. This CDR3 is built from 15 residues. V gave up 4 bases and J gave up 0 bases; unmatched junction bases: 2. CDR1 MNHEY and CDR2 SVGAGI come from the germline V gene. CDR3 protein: CASSSDRASNQPQHF. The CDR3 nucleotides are TGTGCCAGCAGTTCGGACAGGGCTAGCAATCAGCCCCAGCATTTT.

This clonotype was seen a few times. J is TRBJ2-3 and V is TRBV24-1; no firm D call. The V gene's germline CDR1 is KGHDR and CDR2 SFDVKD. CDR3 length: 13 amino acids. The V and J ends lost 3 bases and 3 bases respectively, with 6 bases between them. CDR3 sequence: CATSDTWTDTQYF. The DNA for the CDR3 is TGTGCCACCAGTGATACGTGGACAGATACGCAGTATTTT.

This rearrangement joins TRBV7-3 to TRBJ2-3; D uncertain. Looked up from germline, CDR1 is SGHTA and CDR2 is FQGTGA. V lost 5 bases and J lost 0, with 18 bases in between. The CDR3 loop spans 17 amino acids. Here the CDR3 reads CASSPSGDGLSTDTQYF. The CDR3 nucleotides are TGTGCCAGCAGCCCCTCCGGAGACGGGCTAAGCACAGATACGCAGTATTTT. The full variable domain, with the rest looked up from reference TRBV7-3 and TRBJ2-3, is GAGVSQTPSNKVTEKGKYVELRCDPISGHTALYWYRQSLGQGPEFLIYFQGTGAADDSGLPNDRFFAVRPEGSVSTLKIQRTERGDSAVYLCASSPSGDGLSTDTQYFGPGTRLTVL.

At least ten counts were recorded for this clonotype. CDR3 protein: CASSLASASGSPLHF. For the CDR3, the DNA is TGTGCCAGCAGCTTGGCATCGGCCTCTGGGTCACCCCTCCACTTT. This chain uses TRBV11-2 with TRBJ1-6; D is ambiguous. This CDR3 has 15 residues. V was trimmed by 3 bases and J by 10 bases, leaving 16 bases between them. Germline V gives CDR1 SGHAT, CDR2 FQNNGV. The full variable domain, rest sourced from reference TRBV11-2 and TRBJ1-6, is EAGVAQSPRYKIIEKRQSVAFWCNPISGHATLYWYQQILGQGPKLLIQFQNNGVVDDSQLPKDRFSAERLKGVDSTLKIQPAKLEDSAVYLCASSLASASGSPLHFGNGTRLTVT.

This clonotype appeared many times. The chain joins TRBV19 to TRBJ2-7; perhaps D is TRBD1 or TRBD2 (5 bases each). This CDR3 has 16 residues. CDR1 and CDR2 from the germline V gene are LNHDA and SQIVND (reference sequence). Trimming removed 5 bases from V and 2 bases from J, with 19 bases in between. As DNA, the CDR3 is TGTGCCAGTAGTCCGCCCCCGGGACGCAGTCCCTACGAGCAGTACTTC. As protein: CASSPPPGRSPYEQYF.

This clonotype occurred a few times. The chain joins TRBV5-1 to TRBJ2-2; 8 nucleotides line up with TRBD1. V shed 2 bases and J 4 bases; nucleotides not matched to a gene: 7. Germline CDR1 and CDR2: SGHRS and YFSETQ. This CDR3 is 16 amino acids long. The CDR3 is CASSLTPGGITGELFF. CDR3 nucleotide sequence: TGCGCCAGCAGCTTAACCCCAGGGGGCATCACCGGGGAGCTGTTTTTT.

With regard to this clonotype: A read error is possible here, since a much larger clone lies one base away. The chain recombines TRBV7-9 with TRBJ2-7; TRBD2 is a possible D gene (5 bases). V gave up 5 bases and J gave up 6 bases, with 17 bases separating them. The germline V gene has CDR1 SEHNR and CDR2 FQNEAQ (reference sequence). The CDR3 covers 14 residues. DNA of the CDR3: TGTGCCAGCAGCCTCGTGACCACCCGGGGCGAGCAGTACTTC. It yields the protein CASSLVTTRGEQYF. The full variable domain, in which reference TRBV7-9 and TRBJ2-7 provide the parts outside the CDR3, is DTGVSQNPRHKITKRGQNVTFRCDPISEHNRLYWYRQTLGQGPEFLTYFQNEAQLEKSRLLSDRFSAERPKGSFSTLEIQRTEQGDSAMYLCASSLVTTRGEQYFGPGTRLTVT.

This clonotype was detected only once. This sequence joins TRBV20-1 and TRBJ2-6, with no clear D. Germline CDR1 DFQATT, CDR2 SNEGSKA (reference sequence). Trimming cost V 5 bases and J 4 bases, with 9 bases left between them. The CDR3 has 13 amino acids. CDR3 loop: CSAGALGANVLTF. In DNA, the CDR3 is TGCAGTGCTGGAGCGCTCGGGGCCAACGTCCTGACTTTC.

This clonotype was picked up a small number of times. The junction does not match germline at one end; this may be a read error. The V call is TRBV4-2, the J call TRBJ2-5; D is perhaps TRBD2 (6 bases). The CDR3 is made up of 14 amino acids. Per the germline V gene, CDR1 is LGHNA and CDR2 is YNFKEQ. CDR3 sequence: CASSGGEFQEAQYF. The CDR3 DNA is TGTGCCAGCAGCGGCGGGGAATTTCAAGAGGCCCAGTACTTC.

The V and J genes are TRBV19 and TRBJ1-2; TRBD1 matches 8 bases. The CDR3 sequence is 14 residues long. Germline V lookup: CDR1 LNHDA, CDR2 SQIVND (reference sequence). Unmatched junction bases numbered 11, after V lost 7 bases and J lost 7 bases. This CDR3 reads CASTNRGTNGGYTF. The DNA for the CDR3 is TGTGCCAGTACTAACAGGGGGACCAACGGTGGCTACACCTTC. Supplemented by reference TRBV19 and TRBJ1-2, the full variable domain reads DGGITQSPKYLFRKEGQNVTLSCEQNLNHDAMYWYRQDPGQGLRLIYYSQIVNDFQKGDIAEGYSVSREKKESFPLTVTSAQKNPTAFYLCASTNRGTNGGYTFGSGTRLTVV.

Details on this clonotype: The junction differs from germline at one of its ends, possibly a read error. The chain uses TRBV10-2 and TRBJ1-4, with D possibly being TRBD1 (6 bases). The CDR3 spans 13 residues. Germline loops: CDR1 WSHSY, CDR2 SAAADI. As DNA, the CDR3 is TGTGCCAGCAGTTATATCAGGGGAGGTAGGCTGTTTTTT. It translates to CASSYIRGGRLFF.

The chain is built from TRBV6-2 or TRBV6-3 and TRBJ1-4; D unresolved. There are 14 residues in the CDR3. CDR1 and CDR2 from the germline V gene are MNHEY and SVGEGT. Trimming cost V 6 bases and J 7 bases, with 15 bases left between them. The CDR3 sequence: CASRASGIFEKLFF. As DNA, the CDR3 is TGTGCCAGCAGAGCTTCTGGAATCTTTGAAAAACTGTTTTTT.

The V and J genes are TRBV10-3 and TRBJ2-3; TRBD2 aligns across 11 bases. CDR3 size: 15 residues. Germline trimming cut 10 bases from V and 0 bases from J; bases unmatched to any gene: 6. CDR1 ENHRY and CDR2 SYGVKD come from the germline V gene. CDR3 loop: CATKGTSGSTDTQYF. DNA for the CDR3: TGTGCCACCAAAGGGACTAGCGGAAGCACAGATACGCAGTATTTT.

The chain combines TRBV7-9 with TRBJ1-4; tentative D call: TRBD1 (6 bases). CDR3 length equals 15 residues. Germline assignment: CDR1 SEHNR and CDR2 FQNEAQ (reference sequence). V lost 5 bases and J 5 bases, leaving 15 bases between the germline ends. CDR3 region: CASSPNVGANEKLFF. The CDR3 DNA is TGTGCCAGCAGCCCCAACGTGGGGGCCAATGAAAAACTGTTTTTT. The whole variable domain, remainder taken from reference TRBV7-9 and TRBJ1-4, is DTGVSQNPRHKITKRGQNVTFRCDPISEHNRLYWYRQTLGQGPEFLTYFQNEAQLEKSRLLSDRFSAERPKGSFSTLEIQRTEQGDSAMYLCASSPNVGANEKLFFGSGTQLSVL.

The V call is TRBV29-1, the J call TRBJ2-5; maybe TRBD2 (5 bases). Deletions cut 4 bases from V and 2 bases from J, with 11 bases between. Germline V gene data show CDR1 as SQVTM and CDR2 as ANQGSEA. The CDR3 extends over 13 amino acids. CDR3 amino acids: CSVVDSQQETQYF. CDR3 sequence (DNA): TGCAGCGTTGTGGACTCCCAGCAAGAGACCCAGTACTTC.

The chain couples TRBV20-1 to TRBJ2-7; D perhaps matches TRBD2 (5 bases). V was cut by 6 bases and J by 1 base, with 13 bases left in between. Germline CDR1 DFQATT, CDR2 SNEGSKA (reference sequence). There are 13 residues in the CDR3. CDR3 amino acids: CSASEEGSYEQYF. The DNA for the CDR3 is TGCAGTGCAAGTGAAGAGGGTTCCTACGAGCAGTACTTC.

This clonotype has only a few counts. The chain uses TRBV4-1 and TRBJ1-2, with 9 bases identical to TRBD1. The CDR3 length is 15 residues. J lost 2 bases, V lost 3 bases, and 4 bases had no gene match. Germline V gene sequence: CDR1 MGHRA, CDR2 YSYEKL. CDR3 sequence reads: CASSHRDRANYGYTF. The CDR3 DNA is TGCGCCAGCAGCCACCGGGACAGGGCCAACTATGGCTACACCTTC.

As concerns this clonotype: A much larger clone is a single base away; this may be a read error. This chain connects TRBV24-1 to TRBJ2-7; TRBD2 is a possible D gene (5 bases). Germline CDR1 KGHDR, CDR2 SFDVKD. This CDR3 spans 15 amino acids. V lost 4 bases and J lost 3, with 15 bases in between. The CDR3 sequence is CATSDRRERVYEQYF. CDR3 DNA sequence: TGTGCCACCAGTGACCGCCGGGAAAGGGTCTACGAGCAGTACTTC.